The rows below give T cell receptor beta chains drawn from one sample of a study of blood T cell repertoires in COVID-19. The table came from immunoSEQ multiplex PCR; TCRdb's copy has only in-frame clones and leaves some out. The table includes about 670,000 clones, around 90% detected once. Material: peripheral blood. These receptors were taken from a woman aged 18-30 years with acute or convalescent COVID-19. CDR3s include the opening cysteine and the closing phenylalanine or tryptophan. Fields, in order: J gene, D gene, V gene, CDR3 protein. A D gene is named only where the DNA matches it firmly.

TRBJ1-4,.,TRBV29-1,CSVVTGGTNEKLFF
TRBJ1-1,TRBD1,TRBV5-4,CASSTARDRGHGEAFF
TRBJ1-2,TRBD1,TRBV3-1/TRBV3-2,CASSLRDRGGNYGYTF
TRBJ1-3,TRBD1,TRBV15,CATSPFGQGLSGNTIYF
TRBJ2-3,TRBD2,TRBV6-5,CASSFGAGGADTQYF
TRBJ1-2,.,TRBV7-3,CASSLGSLNYGYTF
TRBJ1-4,.,TRBV18,CASSGGFNEKLFF
TRBJ2-2,.,TRBV30,CAWRPGTTHTGELFF
TRBJ1-4,.,TRBV5-5,CASSLRQWATNEKLFF
TRBJ1-2,.,TRBV9,CASSVDIRRREGYTF
TRBJ2-7,.,TRBV7-2,CASSPHYGYEQYF
TRBJ1-2,TRBD1,TRBV3-1/TRBV3-2,CASNGQGASFAF
TRBJ1-1,TRBD1,TRBV10-3,CAIRATGEGTEAFF
TRBJ1-6,.,TRBV11-2,CASSLAGSRSPLHF
TRBJ1-1,TRBD1,TRBV7-8,CASSRPGQGVNTEAFF
TRBJ2-3,TRBD2,TRBV5-6,CASSLSGEFTDTQYF
TRBJ2-7,.,TRBV3-1/TRBV3-2,CASSPGGNEQYF
TRBJ2-2,.,TRBV27,CASGLRGRPNTGELFF
TRBJ1-1,.,TRBV5-4,CASSPWDMNTEAFF
TRBJ1-2,TRBD1,TRBV5-1,CASSLGDRGLNYGYTF
TRBJ2-5,TRBD2,TRBV20-1,CSASPLAGREETQYF
TRBJ1-2,TRBD1,TRBV7-2,CASTNRGYGYTF
TRBJ1-2,.,TRBV6-6,CASSTRLENGYTF
TRBJ1-2,.,TRBV6-6,CASSYGTVNYGYTF
TRBJ1-1,.,TRBV10-3,CAIGPGMNTEAFF
TRBJ2-1,.,TRBV5-1,CASSSTGGIYNEQFF
TRBJ1-5,.,TRBV3-1/TRBV3-2,CASSQDIMFPGSNQPQHF
TRBJ2-7,TRBD1,TRBV20-1,CSASNGQGVYEQYF
TRBJ1-2,.,TRBV4-1,CASSRLGGADGYTF
TRBJ2-7,.,TRBV4-1,CASSQEFLNPREQYF
TRBJ1-4,.,TRBV5-4,CASSQYLDEKLFF
TRBJ2-7,.,TRBV18,CASSRGDRQAVSYEQYF
TRBJ1-1,.,TRBV10-3,CAISEWADEAFF
TRBJ2-3,TRBD1,TRBV5-1,CASRRTGVSGEADTQYF
TRBJ1-2,TRBD1,TRBV7-9,CASSQGLLQGDGYTF